Listed below are T cell receptor beta chains from one sample, sequenced in a study of T cells in localized non-small cell lung cancer. The protocol was immunoSEQ multiplex PCR, while the TCRdb copy is restricted to in-frame clones and leaves out a portion. The sample includes around 40,000 clones, around 85% of them seen just once. Sample: peripheral blood, taken before any cancer treatment. Receptors originate from a man aged 35-69 years with stage I lung adenocarcinoma. Each CDR3 is given with its conserved first and last residue. The D gene is left open where the match is weak. Not all rows give a size; the values are once, few, many and, for expanded clones, a class.

>.|TRBV27|.|TRBJ2-5
TGTGCCAGCAGTCTCCTGCAGGGGGAGACCCAGTACTTC
CASSLLQGETQYF
>TRBD1|TRBV10-3|.|TRBJ2-7
TGTGCCATCAGTGAGTCGACAGGGCACGAGCAGTACTTC
CAISESTGHEQYF
>TRBD1|TRBV9|.|TRBJ1-1
TGTGCCAGCAGGTCCCGGGACAGCACTGAAGCTTTCTTT
CASRSRDSTEAFF
>TRBD2|TRBV6-5|.|TRBJ2-2
TGTGCCAGCAGCAGGACTAGCGGGACGTCCTGGGAGCTGTTTTTT
CASSRTSGTSWELFF
>.|TRBV5-1|.|TRBJ2-1
TGCGCCAGCAGGGTTGGTGTAGGAGGATACAATGAGCAGTTCTTC
CASRVGVGGYNEQFF
>TRBD2|TRBV7-9|once|TRBJ2-7
TGTGCCAGCAGCCACCGGCCGGGACTAGCGTCCTACGAGCAGTACTTC
CASSHRPGLASYEQYF
>.|TRBV5-4|.|TRBJ2-2
TGTGCCAGCAGCTTTGACCTGCGGCCCGGGGAGCTGTTTTTT
CASSFDLRPGELFF
>.|TRBV15|.|TRBJ2-2
TGTGCCACCAGCAGAGATCGTAGTCTAGCGACCAGGTCTGTAGCCGGGGAGCTGTTTTTT
CATSRDRSLATRSVAGELFF
>.|TRBV10-3|once|TRBJ2-2
TGTGCCATTGGAGAGGGTGACGGGGAGCTGTTTTTT
CAIGEGDGELFF
>TRBD1|TRBV29-1|.|TRBJ1-1
TGCAGCGTGGGGACAGGGATGAACACTGAAGCTTTCTTT
CSVGTGMNTEAFF
>.|TRBV6-1|.|TRBJ2-7
TGTGCCAGCAGTGATGCCGGACAGTGGGCGAAGCAGTACTTC
CASSDAGQWAKQYF
>.|TRBV9|.|TRBJ2-1
TGTGCCAGCAGCGTAGTCGCGGGGTCCTACAATGAGCAGTTCTTC
CASSVVAGSYNEQFF
>TRBD1|TRBV9|.|TRBJ1-5
TGTGCCAGCAGCAAAACAGGGGATGGCAATCAGCCCCAGCATTTT
CASSKTGDGNQPQHF
>.|TRBV28|.|TRBJ2-7
TGTGCCAGCAGTCCCCCCATGATCGCACTCTACGAGCAGTACTTC
CASSPPMIALYEQYF
>.|TRBV7-2|.|TRBJ2-3
TGTGCCAGCAGCTTAGCTGGAGCAGGAGCAGGAGATACGCAGTATTTT
CASSLAGAGAGDTQYF
>TRBD2|TRBV18|.|TRBJ2-5
TGTGCCAGCTCATCGACTAGGGGAGGGGCTGGCGAGACCCAGTACTTC
CASSSTRGGAGETQYF
>.|TRBV18|few|TRBJ1-3
TGTGCCAGCTCACCTACGGACAGCTCTGGAAACACCATATATTTT
CASSPTDSSGNTIYF